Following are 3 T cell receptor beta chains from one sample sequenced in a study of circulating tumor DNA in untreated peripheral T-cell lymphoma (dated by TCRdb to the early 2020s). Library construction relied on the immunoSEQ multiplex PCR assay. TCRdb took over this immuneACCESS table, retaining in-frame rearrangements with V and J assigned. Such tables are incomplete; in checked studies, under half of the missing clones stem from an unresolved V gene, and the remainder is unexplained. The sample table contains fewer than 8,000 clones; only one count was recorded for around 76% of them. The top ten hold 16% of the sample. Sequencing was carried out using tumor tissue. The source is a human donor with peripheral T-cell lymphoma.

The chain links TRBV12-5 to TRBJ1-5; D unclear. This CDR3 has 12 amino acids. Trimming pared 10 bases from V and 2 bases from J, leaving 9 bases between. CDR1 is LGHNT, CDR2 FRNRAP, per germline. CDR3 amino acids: CATSYGNQPQHF. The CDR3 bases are TGTGCTACCTCGTATGGCAATCAGCCCCAGCATTTT.

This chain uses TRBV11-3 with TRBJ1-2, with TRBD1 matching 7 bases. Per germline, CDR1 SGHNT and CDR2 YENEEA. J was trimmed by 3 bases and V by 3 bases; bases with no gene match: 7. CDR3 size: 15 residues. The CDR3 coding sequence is TGTGCCAGCAGCTTTAGGGACAGAGGCCACTATGGCTACACCTTC. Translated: CASSFRDRGHYGYTF.

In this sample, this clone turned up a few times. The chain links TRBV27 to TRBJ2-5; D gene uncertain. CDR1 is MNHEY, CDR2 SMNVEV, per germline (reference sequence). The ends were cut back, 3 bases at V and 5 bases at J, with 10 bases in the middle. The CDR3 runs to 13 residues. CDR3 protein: CASSFLSQETQYF. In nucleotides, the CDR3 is TGTGCCAGCAGTTTTTTATCTCAGGAGACCCAGTACTTC.